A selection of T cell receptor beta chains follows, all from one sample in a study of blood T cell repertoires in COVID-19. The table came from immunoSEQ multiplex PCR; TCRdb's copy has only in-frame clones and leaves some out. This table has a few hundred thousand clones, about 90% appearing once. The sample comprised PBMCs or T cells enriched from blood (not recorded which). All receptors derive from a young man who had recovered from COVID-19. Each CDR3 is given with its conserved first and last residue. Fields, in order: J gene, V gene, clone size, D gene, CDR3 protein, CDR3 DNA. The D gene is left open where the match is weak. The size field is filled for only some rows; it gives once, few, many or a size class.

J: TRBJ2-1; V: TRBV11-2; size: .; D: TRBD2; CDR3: CASSLGPGAAGGFF; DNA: TGTGCCAGCAGCTTAGGCCCCGGGGCGGCGGGAGGGTTCTTC
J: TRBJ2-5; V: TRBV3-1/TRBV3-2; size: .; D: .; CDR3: CASSPPGVQETQYF; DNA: TGTGCCAGCAGTCCTCCCGGGGTACAAGAGACCCAGTACTTC
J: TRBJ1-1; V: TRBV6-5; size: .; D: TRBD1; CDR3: CASSYSGTGGTEAFF; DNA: TGTGCCAGCAGTTACTCGGGGACAGGGGGCACTGAAGCTTTCTTT
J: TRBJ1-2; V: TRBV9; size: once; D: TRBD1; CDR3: CASSVAGRGRPYGYTF; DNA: TGTGCCAGCAGCGTAGCAGGAAGGGGGCGGCCCTATGGCTACACCTTC
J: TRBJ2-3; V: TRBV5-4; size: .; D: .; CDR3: CASGGRGDGTLNTQYF; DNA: TGTGCCAGCGGGGGTCGGGGGGACGGGACACTCAATACGCAGTATTTT
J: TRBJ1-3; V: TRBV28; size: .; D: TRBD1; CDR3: CASSSTGFGNTIYF; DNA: TGTGCCAGCAGCTCGACAGGGTTCGGAAACACCATATATTTT
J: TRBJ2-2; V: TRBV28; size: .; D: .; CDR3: CASSQMEGGELFF; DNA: TGTGCCAGCAGTCAGATGGAGGGGGGGGAGCTGTTTTTT
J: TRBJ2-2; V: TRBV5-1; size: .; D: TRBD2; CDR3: CASSLAQLAGAIGELFF; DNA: TGCGCCAGCAGCTTGGCACAACTAGCGGGAGCTATCGGGGAGCTGTTTTTT
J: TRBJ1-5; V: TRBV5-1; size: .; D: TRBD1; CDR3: CASSLAGTGISNQPQHF; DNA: TGCGCCAGCAGCTTGGCAGGGACAGGGATTAGCAATCAGCCCCAGCATTTT
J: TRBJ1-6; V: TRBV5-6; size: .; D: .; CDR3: CASSLVILGRYNSPLHF; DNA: TGTGCCAGCAGCTTGGTGATCTTGGGGAGATATAATTCACCCCTCCACTTT
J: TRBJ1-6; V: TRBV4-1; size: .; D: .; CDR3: CASSQVAGNNSPLHF; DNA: TGCGCCAGCAGCCAAGTCGCAGGCAACAATTCACCCCTCCACTTT
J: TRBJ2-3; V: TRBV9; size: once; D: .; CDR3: CASSVGTLNTDTQYF; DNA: TGTGCCAGCAGCGTAGGGACACTAAACACAGATACGCAGTATTTT
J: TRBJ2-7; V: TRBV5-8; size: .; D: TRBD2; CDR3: CASSLIAGGLDEQYF; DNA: TGTGCCAGCAGCTTGATAGCGGGAGGGCTTGACGAGCAGTACTTC
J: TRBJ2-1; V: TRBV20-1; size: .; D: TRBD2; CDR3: CSASPGLAGVSLFF; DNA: TGCAGTGCTAGTCCCGGACTAGCGGGAGTGAGCCTCTTCTTC
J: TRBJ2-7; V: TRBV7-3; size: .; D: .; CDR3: CASSPAAAYEQYF; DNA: TGTGCCAGCAGCCCCGCAGCGGCCTACGAGCAGTACTTC
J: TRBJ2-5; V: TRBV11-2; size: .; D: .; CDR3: CATTSGETQYF; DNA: TGTGCCACCACCTCCGGGGAGACCCAGTACTTC
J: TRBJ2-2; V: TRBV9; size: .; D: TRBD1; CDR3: CASSVPRTGPNTGELFF; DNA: TGTGCCAGCAGCGTCCCCCGGACAGGACCGAACACCGGGGAGCTGTTTTTT
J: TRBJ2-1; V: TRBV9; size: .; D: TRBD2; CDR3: CASSPWRLADYNEQFF; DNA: TGTGCCAGCAGCCCATGGCGACTAGCGGATTACAATGAGCAGTTCTTC
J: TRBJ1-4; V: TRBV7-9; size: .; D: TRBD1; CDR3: CASSSLGQGNEKLFF; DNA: TGTGCCAGCAGCTCCCTAGGACAGGGAAATGAAAAACTGTTTTTT
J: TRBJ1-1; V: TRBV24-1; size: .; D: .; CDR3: CATLIHLNTEAFF; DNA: TGTGCCACCTTAATACACCTGAACACTGAAGCTTTCTTT
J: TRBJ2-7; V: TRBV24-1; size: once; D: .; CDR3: CATSGKGGDEQYF; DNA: TGTGCCACCAGTGGTAAGGGGGGGGACGAGCAGTACTTC
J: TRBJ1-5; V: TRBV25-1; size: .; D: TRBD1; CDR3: CASSGGVQGGNQPQHF; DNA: TGTGCCAGCAGTGGAGGCGTGCAGGGGGGAAATCAGCCCCAGCATTTT
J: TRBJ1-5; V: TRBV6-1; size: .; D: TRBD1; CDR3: CASSALRDRGGQPQHF; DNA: TGTGCCAGCAGTGCCCTCCGGGACAGGGGCGGTCAGCCCCAGCATTTT
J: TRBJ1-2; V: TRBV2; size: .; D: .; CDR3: CASRSLGYGYTF; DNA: TGTGCCAGTAGGTCTCTAGGCTATGGCTACACCTTC
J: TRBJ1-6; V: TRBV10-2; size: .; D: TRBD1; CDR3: CASSGGQGALEYSPLHF; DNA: TGCGCCAGCAGTGGGGGACAGGGGGCCTTGGAGTATTCACCCCTCCACTTT
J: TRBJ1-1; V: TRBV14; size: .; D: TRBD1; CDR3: CASSRPGQLNTEAFF; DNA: TGTGCCAGCAGCCGACCGGGACAGCTGAACACTGAAGCTTTCTTT
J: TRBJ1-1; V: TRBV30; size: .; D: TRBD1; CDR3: CAWRDRRNTEAFF; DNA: TGTGCCTGGAGGGACAGGAGGAACACTGAAGCTTTCTTT
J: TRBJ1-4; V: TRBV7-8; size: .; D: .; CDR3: CASSLNRDEKLFF; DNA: TGTGCCAGCAGCTTAAACAGGGACGAAAAACTGTTTTTT
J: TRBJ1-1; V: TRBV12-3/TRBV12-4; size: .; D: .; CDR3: CASSRGSYTEAFF; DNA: TGTGCCAGCAGCCGCGGGTCCTACACTGAAGCTTTCTTT
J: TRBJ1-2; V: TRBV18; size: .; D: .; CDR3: CASQGRANYGYTF; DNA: TGTGCCAGCCAGGGGCGAGCTAACTATGGCTACACCTTC
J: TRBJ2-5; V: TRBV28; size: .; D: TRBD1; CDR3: CAGQGGGQETQYF; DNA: TGTGCCGGACAGGGGGGTGGGCAAGAGACCCAGTACTTC
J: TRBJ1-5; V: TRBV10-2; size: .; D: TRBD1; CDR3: CASSRLQGDQPQHF; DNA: TGCGCCAGCAGTCGACTTCAGGGGGATCAGCCCCAGCATTTT
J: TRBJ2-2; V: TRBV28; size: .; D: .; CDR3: CASPNRDTGELFF; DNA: TGTGCCAGCCCAAACAGGGACACCGGGGAGCTGTTTTTT
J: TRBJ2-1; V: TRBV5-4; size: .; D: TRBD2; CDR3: CASSLEREAWNEQFF; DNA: TGTGCCAGCAGCTTGGAGCGGGAGGCCTGGAATGAGCAGTTCTTC
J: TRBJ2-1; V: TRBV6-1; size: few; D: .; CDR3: CASSEAGGTRSDEQFF; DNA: TGTGCCAGCAGTGAAGCAGGTGGGACAAGGAGTGATGAGCAGTTCTTC
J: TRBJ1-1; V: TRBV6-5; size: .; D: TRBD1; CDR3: CASSLTTGVTEAFF; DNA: TGTGCCAGCAGTCTTACCACAGGGGTGACTGAAGCTTTCTTT
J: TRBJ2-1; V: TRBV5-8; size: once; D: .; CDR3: CASSLDRGSYNEQFF; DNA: TGTGCCAGCAGCTTGGATAGGGGGTCCTACAATGAGCAGTTCTTC
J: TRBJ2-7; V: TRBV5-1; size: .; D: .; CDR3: CASSFWSQTYEQYF; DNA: TGCGCCAGCAGCTTTTGGTCCCAGACCTACGAGCAGTACTTC
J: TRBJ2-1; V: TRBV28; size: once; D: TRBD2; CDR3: CAYQRGDSNEQFF; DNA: TGTGCCTACCAACGGGGGGACTCCAATGAGCAGTTCTTC
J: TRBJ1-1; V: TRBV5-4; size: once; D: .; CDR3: CASSFVTATEAFF; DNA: TGTGCCAGCAGCTTTGTGACAGCCACTGAAGCTTTCTTT
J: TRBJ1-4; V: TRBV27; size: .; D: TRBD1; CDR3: CASSPAGQGGEKLFF; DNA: TGTGCCAGCAGTCCAGCGGGACAGGGGGGGGAAAAACTGTTTTTT
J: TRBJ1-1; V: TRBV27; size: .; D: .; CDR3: CASSFSRVAEAFF; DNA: TGTGCCAGCAGTTTCAGCAGGGTGGCTGAAGCTTTCTTT
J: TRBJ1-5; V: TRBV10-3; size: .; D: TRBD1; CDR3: CAISEGGQGLEQPQHF; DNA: TGTGCCATCAGTGAAGGGGGACAGGGCCTAGAGCAGCCCCAGCATTTT
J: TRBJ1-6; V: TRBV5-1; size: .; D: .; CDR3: CASSLAYSPSYNSPLHF; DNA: TGCGCCAGCAGCTTGGCCTACAGTCCTTCCTATAATTCACCCCTCCACTTT
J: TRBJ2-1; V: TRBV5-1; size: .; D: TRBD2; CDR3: CASSNLAGGYNEQFF; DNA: TGCGCCAGCAGCAACCTAGCGGGAGGTTACAATGAGCAGTTCTTC
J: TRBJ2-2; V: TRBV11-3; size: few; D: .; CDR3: CASSSPGTGELFF; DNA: TGTGCCAGCAGCTCCCCCGGCACCGGGGAGCTGTTTTTT
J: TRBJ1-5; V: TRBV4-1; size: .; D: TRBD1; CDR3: CASSQDDRGGQPQHF; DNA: TGCGCCAGCAGCCAAGACGACAGGGGCGGGCAGCCCCAGCATTTT